Following are 2 T cell receptor beta chains from one sample sequenced in a study of T cell responses to AZD1222 COVID-19 vaccine (dated by TCRdb to about 2021). The time point label here, explained by the study, means: baseline before first vaccination. Library preparation was by the immunoSEQ multiplex PCR assay. The table was pulled from immuneACCESS by TCRdb, which kept in-frame rearrangements only. Such tables lose some clones; where checked, under half of the loss comes from unresolved V genes, and the rest has no known cause. This sample holds 65,000 to 70,000 clones; 88% were observed only once. The biggest ten clones account for about 8% of the sample. Here the sequenced sample was peripheral blood, taken on day 0 of AZD1222 vaccination. These receptors were collected from an adult in good health.

The V call is TRBV9, the J call TRBJ2-1, with unresolved D. Per the germline V gene, CDR1 is SGDLS and CDR2 is YYNGEE. V was pared by 3 bases and J by 7 bases, with 5 bases between. The CDR3 extends over 11 amino acids. CDR3 DNA sequence: TGTGCCAGCAGCGCCAGGAATGAGCAGTTCTTC. Protein: CASSARNEQFF.

The chain carries TRBV27 and TRBJ2-1, with 10 positions matching TRBD1. Germline CDR1 MNHEY, CDR2 SMNVEV (reference sequence). With V trimmed by 2 bases and J by 5 bases, 3 bases remained unmatched. This CDR3 is built from 15 residues. As DNA, the CDR3 is TGTGCCAGCAGTTTAGGGACAGGGGCGGACAATGAGCAGTTCTTC. As protein: CASSLGTGADNEQFF.